The 15 T cell receptor beta chains reported below all come from one sample, sequenced in a study of T cell repertoires in cytomegalovirus infection. TCRdb reanalysed the reads using MiXCR and keeps one entry per CDR3 protein. This table has roughly 230,000 distinct CDR3 sequences, 17% appearing once. The sample consisted of CD8+ T cells from PBMCs. The receptors originated from a human donor in good health (CMV status not recorded). Some clones in this sample may be carry-over from other donors' samples.

The chain recombines TRBV20-1 with TRBJ1-1; D may be TRBD1 (5 bases). The CDR3 is made up of 16 amino acids. CDR1 and CDR2 (germline): DFQATT, SNEGSKA (reference sequence). Between the trimmed V and J ends, which lost 3 bases and 1 base, there was a span of 18 bases. CDR3 region: CSARREGWGWNTEAFF. DNA for the CDR3: TGCAGTGCTAGGAGAGAGGGGTGGGGCTGGAACACTGAAGCTTTCTTT.

The rearrangement joins TRBV7-6 to TRBJ2-2, with 9 bases that match TRBD2. Trimming took 5 bases from V and 0 from J; bases not matched to a gene: 10. Germline V CDR1 and CDR2: SGHVS, FNYEAQ. The CDR3 has 18 amino acids. The CDR3, as DNA: TGTGCCAGCAGCCCGTGGGGAGCGGGGGGAGCGAACACCGGGGAGCTGTTTTTT. Translating gives CASSPWGAGGANTGELFF.

This clonotype occurred many times. V is TRBV6-1 and J is TRBJ1-2; TRBD1 aligns across 11 bases. The CDR3 loop spans 15 amino acids. Germline loops: CDR1 MNHNS, CDR2 SASEGT. V shed 5 bases and J 8 bases; nucleotides not matched to a gene: 10. The CDR3 DNA follows: TGTGCCAGCAGTTTCGCCGGGACAGGGGGAAAGGGCTACACCTTC. It translates to CASSFAGTGGKGYTF.

This clonotype was found many times. The chain combines TRBV27 with TRBJ2-5; either TRBD1 or TRBD2 may fit D (5 bases each). V gave up 6 bases and J gave up 2 bases, with 19 bases separating them. The CDR3 runs to 16 residues. The germline V gene has CDR1 MNHEY and CDR2 SMNVEV (reference sequence). Written as DNA, the CDR3 is TGTGCCAGCAGCGATTTGAAGCAGGGACCTCAAGAGACCCAGTACTTC. Translation: CASSDLKQGPQETQYF.

This clonotype has a handful of counts. The chain links TRBV7-6 to TRBJ2-7; no firm D call. Between the trimmed V and J ends, which lost 0 bases and 2 bases, there was a span of 17 bases. Germline CDR1 reads SGHVS; CDR2 reads FNYEAQ. The CDR3 has 17 residues. The CDR3 loop reads CASSLALWQMQPYEQYF. In DNA, the CDR3 is TGTGCCAGCAGCTTAGCGTTATGGCAGATGCAACCCTACGAGCAGTACTTC.

This clonotype has more than one count but fewer than ten. The rearrangement joins TRBV6-2 or TRBV6-3 to TRBJ2-7, with D perhaps TRBD1 or TRBD2 (5 bases each). Germline V gene lookup returns CDR1 MNHEY and CDR2 SVGEGT. The V end was cut by 6 bases, the J end by 4 bases, with 10 bases between. The CDR3 is 12 amino acids. The CDR3 sequence: CASRLDSYEQYF. The CDR3 bases are TGTGCCAGCAGACTAGACAGTTACGAGCAGTACTTC.

This clonotype was detected only a few times. The rearrangement links TRBV6-5 to TRBJ1-6, with 7 bases lining up with TRBD1. Germline trimming cut 3 bases from V and 10 bases from J; bases unmatched to any gene: 12. The V gene's germline CDR1 is MNHEY and CDR2 SVGAGI. The CDR3 runs to 16 residues. CDR3 nucleotide sequence: TGTGCCAGCAGTTATCAGGGGGACGGATGGAACTCACCCCTCCACTTT. As protein: CASSYQGDGWNSPLHF.

This clonotype turned up a few times. This chain links TRBV19 with TRBJ2-1, with D unresolved. The germline gives CDR1 LNHDA, CDR2 SQIVND (reference sequence). The CDR3 totals 14 residues. V gave up 4 bases and J gave up 0 bases, with 7 bases separating them. Here the CDR3 reads CASSTGPSYNEQFF. In DNA form, the CDR3 reads TGTGCCAGTAGTACGGGTCCCTCCTACAATGAGCAGTTCTTC.

This clonotype has just one count. The chain joins TRBV6-5 to TRBJ2-7; 8 bases are a match to TRBD1. V lost 8 bases to trimming and J lost 5 bases; unmatched junction nucleotides: 11. This CDR3 contains 14 residues. Germline CDR1 is MNHEY and CDR2 is SVGAGI. This CDR3 reads CASAVTGDEDEQYF. The CDR3 DNA sequence: TGTGCCAGCGCCGTGACAGGGGATGAGGACGAGCAGTACTTC.

This clonotype was detected a few times. This chain connects TRBV5-4 to TRBJ2-2, with D unresolved. The germline V and J ends were trimmed by 3 bases and 1 base, with 4 bases remaining between them. This CDR3 is 13 amino acids long. Per germline, CDR1 SGHNT and CDR2 YYREEE (reference sequence). This CDR3 reads CASSSENTGELFF. In DNA, the CDR3 is TGTGCCAGCAGCTCCGAGAACACCGGGGAGCTGTTTTTT.

This clonotype was seen many times. The J gene is TRBJ2-5, the V gene TRBV6-1; unclear D gene. Germline V gene sequence: CDR1 MNHNS, CDR2 SASEGT. There are 11 residues in the CDR3. Trimming shortened V by 5 bases and J by 1 base, and 2 bases separated the two germline ends. The CDR3 here is CASSSQETQYF. The CDR3 DNA sequence: TGTGCCAGCAGTTCCCAAGAGACCCAGTACTTC.

The chain links TRBV7-2 to TRBJ2-4; possible D gene TRBD1, 6 bases. The germline V and J ends were trimmed by 4 bases and 0 bases, with 19 bases remaining between them. The CDR3 covers 18 residues. Germline CDR1 is SGHTA and CDR2 is FQGNSA. This CDR3 is CASSSDRDKTLAKNIQYF. As DNA, the CDR3 is TGTGCCAGCAGCTCAGACCGGGACAAGACATTAGCCAAAAACATTCAGTACTTC.

This clonotype was seen a few times. The rearrangement joins TRBV19 to TRBJ2-4; 15 nucleotides line up with TRBD2. The ends lost 0 bases at V and 3 bases at J; junction bases unmatched: 12. Germline assignment: CDR1 LNHDA and CDR2 SQIVND (reference sequence). CDR3 size: 21 residues. CDR3 sequence (DNA): TGTGCCAGTAGTATAGACTCTTTTTGGACTAGCGGGGGGGCTGACAAAAACATTCAGTACTTC. It specifies CASSIDSFWTSGGADKNIQYF.

The sample holds a few counts of this clonotype. V gene TRBV12-3 or TRBV12-4 combines with J gene TRBJ1-1; 7 bases fit TRBD1. The trim removed 3 bases at V and 6 bases at J, leaving 4 bases unmatched. The CDR3 length is 13 residues. In nucleotides, the CDR3 is TGTGCCAGCAGTTTCCCGACAGGGCCTGAAGCTTTCTTT. Residues: CASSFPTGPEAFF.

This clonotype was seen many times. The chain links TRBV7-9 to TRBJ2-7; 8 nucleotides agree with TRBD2. The CDR3 is 17 amino acids. Losses at the gene ends were 5 bases for V and 6 bases for J; bases not matched to a gene: 18. Germline assignment: CDR1 SEHNR and CDR2 FQNEAQ (reference sequence). Written as DNA, the CDR3 is TGTGCCAGCAGCCCCCCAGAGCTGGGACTAGGAGTTCCCGAGCAGTACTTC. Translation gives CASSPPELGLGVPEQYF.